This T cell receptor beta chain was profiled in a study of blood T cell repertoires in COVID-19. Background on the study: T cells, B-cell-depleted T cells, or PBMCs provided the cDNA or gDNA that served as material.

The CDR3 is 15 amino acids. The germline V gene has CDR1 MNHEY and CDR2 SVGAGI. V lost 2 bases, J lost 5 bases, and 7 bases stayed unmatched. Followed longitudinally, the Seattle patients had been enrolled during active infection. This clone has only one observation. In the original processing: The authors estimated nucleated cell counts from reference gene primer amplification. Assay: immunoSEQ multiplex PCR; the TCRdb copy retains only in-frame clones and omits some. The DNA was the basis for D and trimming; V, J and clone size are from that table. The data contain some 140,000 clones, approximately 80% of them singletons.

Material: peripheral blood. The sequence came from an older woman with COVID-19, enrolled during active disease. The chain employs TRBV6-5 and TRBJ2-3; 7 positions match TRBD2. CDR3 in amino acids: CASSYEGGSKDTQYF. In DNA, the CDR3 is TGTGCCAGCAGTTACGAGGGCGGGAGTAAAGATACGCAGTATTTT.